This TCR beta chain stems from a study of shared clonotypes between healthy human individuals. Across the study: Aged between 18 and 49, the donors were a couple of women and three men. Findings and caveats of the study: When naive CD4 clonotypes were compared across several donors, approximately 5% were shared.

The table lists this clone with a count of one. Its antigen is unknown. This sample also contains other DNA sequences that code for the same CDR3. In germline, CDR1 is SGHTA, CDR2 FQGTGA. Losses at the gene ends were 5 bases for V and 4 bases for J; bases not matched to a gene: 6. The CDR3 is made up of 15 amino acids. Pooled CD45RO+ cells and CCR7-negative CD45RA+ TemRA cells made up CD8 memory. This was a deep-level run. Assay: immunoSEQ multiplex PCR; the TCRdb copy retains only in-frame clones and omits some. This sample carries around 99,000 clones, 68% of them seen once, and the ten largest clones take roughly 50%.

The gene calls are TRBV7-3 and TRBJ2-1; 9 bases are a match to TRBD1. The sequencing sample was made of memory CD8+ T cells sorted from blood. Indicated subset: CD45RO+ cells pooled with CCR7-negative TemRA cells. The receptor's source is a man under 40 in good health. The CDR3 is CASSPRDRVYNEQFF. DNA of the CDR3: TGTGCCAGCAGCCCCCGGGACAGGGTTTACAATGAGCAGTTCTTC.